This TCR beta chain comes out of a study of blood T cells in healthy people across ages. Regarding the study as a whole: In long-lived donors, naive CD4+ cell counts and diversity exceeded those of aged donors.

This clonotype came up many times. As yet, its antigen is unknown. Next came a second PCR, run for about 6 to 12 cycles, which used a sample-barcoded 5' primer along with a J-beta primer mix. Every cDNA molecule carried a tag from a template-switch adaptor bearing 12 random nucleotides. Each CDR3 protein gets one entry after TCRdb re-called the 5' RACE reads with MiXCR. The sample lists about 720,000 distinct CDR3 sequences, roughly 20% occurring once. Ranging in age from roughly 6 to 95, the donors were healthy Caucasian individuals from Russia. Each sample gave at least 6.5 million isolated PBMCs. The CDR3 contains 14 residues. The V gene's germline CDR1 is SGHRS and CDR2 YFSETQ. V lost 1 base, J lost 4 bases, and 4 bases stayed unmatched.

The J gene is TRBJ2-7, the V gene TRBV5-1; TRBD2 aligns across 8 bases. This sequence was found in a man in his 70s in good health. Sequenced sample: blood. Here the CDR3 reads CASSLTSGAYEQYF. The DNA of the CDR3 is TGCGCCAGCAGCTTGACTAGCGGCGCTTACGAGCAGTACTTC.